The present T cell receptor (beta chain) was sequenced within a study of T cells in Graves' hyperthyroidism and ophthalmopathy. From RNA transcripts, TCR beta CDR3 regions were amplified. First-round RT-PCR of the TCR CDR3 relied on the HTBI primer set. Each CDR3 protein gets one entry after TCRdb re-called the multiplex PCR reads with MiXCR. The top ten hold 20% of the sample, which has around 380,000 distinct CDR3 sequences, 13% seen once. In this sample, this clonotype turned up many times. Between the trimmed V and J ends, which lost 7 bases and 7 bases, there was a span of 19 bases. There are 14 residues in the CDR3.

The chain employs TRBV12-3 or TRBV12-4 and TRBJ1-2; no reliable D call. Source material: blood. The receptor's source is a young man with Graves' hyperthyroidism that later progressed to Graves' ophthalmopathy. The DNA for the CDR3 is TGTGCCAGCACCTCTGCGGGCAAAATAAGTGGCTACACCTTC. Its translation is CASTSAGKISGYTF.